Presented here are 32 T cell receptor beta chains from one specimen sequenced in a study of control samples from healthy donors and cancer patients. The repertoire was sequenced with immunoSEQ multiplex PCR; TCRdb's copy has only in-frame clones and lacks some. The data show tens of thousands of clones, roughly nine tenths seen once. The sequencing sample was made of blood. Source of these receptors: a man between 50 and 59 years old in good health.

The chain is built from TRBV7-8 and TRBJ1-3, with D possibly matching TRBD1 (5 bases). Trimming stripped 5 bases from V and 2 bases from J, with 19 bases between. Germline CDR1 is SGHVS and CDR2 is FQNEAQ. The CDR3 sequence is 17 residues long. CDR3 residues: CASSPDLLEGTGNTIYF. CDR3 nucleotides: TGTGCCAGCAGCCCCGATCTGCTCGAGGGGACTGGAAACACCATATATTTT. Looking up the rest from reference TRBV7-8 and TRBJ1-3 gives the full variable domain: GAGVSQSPRYKVAKRGQDVALRCDPISGHVSLFWYQQALGQGPEFLTYFQNEAQLDKSGLPSDRFFAERPEGSVSTLKIQRTQQEDSAVYLCASSPDLLEGTGNTIYFGEGSWLTVV.

This rearrangement joins TRBV6-4 to TRBJ2-1; D uncertain. The CDR3 extends over 15 amino acids. Germline CDR1 reads MRHNA; CDR2 reads SNTAGT. With 2 bases removed from V and 0 bases from J, the gap between germline ends came to 8 bases. In nucleotides, the CDR3 is TGTGCCAGCAGTGACACGGATAGCTCCTACAATGAGCAGTTCTTC. It translates to CASSDTDSSYNEQFF.

The rearrangement uses TRBV9 and TRBJ1-1; a weak D match, TRBD1 (5 bases). The CDR3 covers 16 residues. Germline V gene sequence: CDR1 SGDLS, CDR2 YYNGEE. The V end was cut by 3 bases, the J end by 5 bases, with 20 bases between. CDR3 residues: CASSAFGTAGTTEAFF. The CDR3 bases are TGTGCCAGCAGCGCATTCGGGACGGCCGGTACGACTGAAGCTTTCTTT. Together with reference TRBV9 and TRBJ1-1, the CDR3 gives the full variable domain: DSGVTQTPKHLITATGQRVTLRCSPRSGDLSVYWYQQSLDQGLQFLIQYYNGEERAKGNILERFSAQQFPDLHSELNLSSLELGDSALYFCASSAFGTAGTTEAFFGQGTRLTVV.

The V gene is TRBV7-2, the J gene TRBJ1-2; D is possibly TRBD1 (5 bases). Deletions cut 5 bases from V and 3 bases from J, with 13 bases between. The CDR3 covers 14 residues. The germline V gene has CDR1 SGHTA and CDR2 FQGNSA. The CDR3 sequence is CASSPPTAYYGYTF. The CDR3 coding sequence is TGTGCCAGCAGCCCTCCGACAGCCTACTATGGCTACACCTTC. The complete variable domain, with remaining parts taken from reference TRBV7-2 and TRBJ1-2, reads GAGVSQSPSNKVTEKGKDVELRCDPISGHTALYWYRQSLGQGLEFLIYFQGNSAPDKSGLPSDRFSAERTGGSVSTLTIQRTQQEDSAVYLCASSPPTAYYGYTFGSGTRLTVV.

The rearrangement uses TRBV6-4 and TRBJ2-3; D gene uncertain. Germline CDR1 is MRHNA and CDR2 is SNTAGT. V dropped 0 bases and J dropped 6 bases, with 4 bases sitting between them. The CDR3 consists of 12 residues. DNA of the CDR3: TGTGCCAGCAGTGACTCGAGGGATACGCAGTATTTT. Protein sequence: CASSDSRDTQYF.

V usage is TRBV27 and J usage is TRBJ1-2; no definite D call. The CDR3 runs 14 residues. The V gene's germline CDR1 is MNHEY and CDR2 SMNVEV (reference sequence). The V end was cut by 5 bases, the J end by 8 bases, with 18 bases between. In nucleotides, the CDR3 is TGTGCCAGCAGTGTCCACCCGGCCCTGGAGGGCTACACCTTC. As protein: CASSVHPALEGYTF.

This rearrangement joins TRBV6-6 to TRBJ1-4; 8 bases align to TRBD1. Germline CDR1 is MNHNY and CDR2 is SVGAGI (reference sequence). The ends lost 7 bases at V and 8 bases at J; junction bases unmatched: 9. The CDR3 loop spans 14 amino acids. The CDR3 sequence is CASTLTGENEKLFF. The CDR3 coding sequence is TGTGCCAGCACCCTGACAGGGGAAAACGAAAAACTGTTTTTT.

The V gene is TRBV27, the J gene TRBJ1-1; unclear D gene. Per germline, CDR1 MNHEY and CDR2 SMNVEV (reference sequence). This CDR3 contains 14 residues. The germline V and J ends were trimmed by 5 bases and 1 base, with 11 bases remaining between them. Here the CDR3 DNA reads TGTGCCAGCAGTATGCTGCTTGGGAACACTGAAGCTTTCTTT. Translated: CASSMLLGNTEAFF.

This clone has only a few counts. The chain carries TRBV5-1 and TRBJ1-2; TRBD1 agrees at 7 bases. The CDR3 runs to 15 residues. Unmatched junction bases numbered 14, after V lost 4 bases and J lost 8 bases. The V gene's germline CDR1 is SGHRS and CDR2 YFSETQ. The CDR3 coding sequence is TGCGCCAGCAGCCCTACAGGGGACACACGGCGCGGCTACACCTTC. This encodes CASSPTGDTRRGYTF.

This clone was seen only once. The chain employs TRBV7-7 and TRBJ2-3; TRBD2 matches 15 bases. CDR3 length: 16 residues. V lost 5 bases and J lost 4; bases outside the gene matches: 4. Germline CDR1 and CDR2: SSHAT and FNYEAQ (reference sequence). The CDR3: CASSAGLAGGSDTQYF. DNA for the CDR3: TGTGCCAGCAGCGCGGGACTAGCGGGGGGCTCAGATACGCAGTATTTT.

The CDR3: CASSLFAQGMIRGLNEKLFF. CDR3 nucleotides: TGCGCCAGCAGCTTGTTTGCGCAGGGGATGATCCGCGGCCTTAATGAAAAACTGTTTTTT. The rearrangement uses TRBV5-1 and TRBJ1-4, with D perhaps TRBD1 (6 bases). CDR3 length: 20 residues. Germline CDR1 and CDR2: SGHRS and YFSETQ. Trimming removed 1 base from V and 4 bases from J, with 26 bases in between.

The chain couples TRBV27 to TRBJ2-1; 7 bases fit TRBD2. This CDR3 contains 14 residues. Losses at the gene ends were 6 bases for V and 8 bases for J; bases not matched to a gene: 10. CDR1 is MNHEY, CDR2 SMNVEV, per germline (reference sequence). This chain's CDR3 is CASRPGLQGHEQFF. For the CDR3, the DNA is TGTGCCAGCAGACCGGGACTACAAGGGCATGAGCAGTTCTTC.

The chain links TRBV19 to TRBJ2-7; 7 bases are a match to TRBD1. The germline CDR1 and CDR2 sequences are LNHDA and SQIVND (reference sequence). Germline trimming cut 9 bases from V and 5 bases from J; bases unmatched to any gene: 13. The CDR3 is 14 residues long. The CDR3 region is CASSNRGPLDEQYF. The CDR3 DNA is TGTGCCAGCTCTAACAGGGGTCCCTTGGACGAGCAGTACTTC.

This chain links TRBV5-4 with TRBJ1-2; possibly TRBD1 for D (5 bases). This CDR3 is built from 13 residues. Trimming left V 6 bases short and J 6 bases short, with 15 bases between. Germline V lookup: CDR1 SGHNT, CDR2 YYREEE (reference sequence). CDR3 residues: CASNSIGGNGYTF. Here the CDR3 DNA reads TGTGCCAGCAACTCCATCGGGGGAAATGGCTACACCTTC.

This chain joins TRBV30 and TRBJ1-4; D unresolved. V was cut by 3 bases and J by 7 bases, with 12 bases left in between. The CDR3 loop spans 13 amino acids. Per germline, CDR1 GTSNPN and CDR2 SVGIG (reference sequence). DNA of the CDR3: TGTGCCTGGAGCGATCAACGGGGTGAAAAACTGTTTTTT. This codes for CAWSDQRGEKLFF.

The J gene is TRBJ2-5, the V gene TRBV2; D gene ambiguous. Germline-derived CDR1 and CDR2 are SNHLY and FYNNEI. Trimming stripped 6 bases from V and 1 base from J, with 12 bases between. CDR3 length: 14 residues. DNA of the CDR3: TGTGCCAGCAGGCCTTCACAACTCCAAGAGACCCAGTACTTC. Its translation: CASRPSQLQETQYF.

This clone has only one observation. This chain joins TRBV6-5 and TRBJ2-7; 9 positions agree with TRBD1. The CDR3 has 13 amino acids. V lost 6 bases, J lost 3 bases, and 3 bases stayed unmatched. Germline V gene data show CDR1 as MNHEY and CDR2 as SVGAGI. The CDR3 nucleotides are TGTGCCAGCAGACAGGGGGCGATCTACGAGCAGTACTTC. Amino acids: CASRQGAIYEQYF.

This clone was recorded once. The V and J genes are TRBV7-2 and TRBJ1-1; 12 bases map to TRBD1. CDR3 length equals 16 residues. The germline V gene encodes CDR1 SGHTA and CDR2 FQGNSA. V was pared by 5 bases and J by 3 bases, with 7 bases of the junction left unmatched. CDR3 in amino acids: CASSPGTGGPYTEAFF. DNA for the CDR3: TGTGCCAGCAGCCCCGGGACAGGGGGCCCCTACACTGAAGCTTTCTTT.

This clone showed up just once. The V call is TRBV6-5, the J call TRBJ1-1, with 9 positions matching TRBD1. The V gene end was trimmed by 6 bases and the J gene end by 3 bases; junction bases not matched to a gene: 5. The CDR3 is 14 amino acids. Germline V gene lookup returns CDR1 MNHEY and CDR2 SVGAGI. The CDR3 loop is CASRGTGPYTEAFF. CDR3 DNA sequence: TGTGCCAGCAGGGGGACAGGGCCTTACACTGAAGCTTTCTTT.

This clone was detected once. The chain uses TRBV5-1 and TRBJ1-6; perhaps TRBD1 as D (6 bases). Germline assignment: CDR1 SGHRS and CDR2 YFSETQ. This CDR3 spans 16 amino acids. Trimming stripped 0 bases from V and 9 bases from J, with 16 bases between. The CDR3 protein is CASSLAVQGLTSPLHF. In nucleotides, the CDR3 is TGCGCCAGCAGCTTGGCCGTTCAGGGGCTCACTTCACCCCTCCACTTT.

V is TRBV15 and J is TRBJ2-1; D not certain. CDR1 is LNHNV and CDR2 is YYDKDF in the germline V gene (reference sequence). The ends were cut back, 4 bases at V and 7 bases at J, with 8 bases in the middle. This CDR3 contains 12 residues. Here the CDR3 DNA reads TGTGCCACCAGCAAATCTGTTAATGAGCAGTTCTTC. Translation: CATSKSVNEQFF.

By share, this clone ranks as medium-sized. The rearrangement joins TRBV11-1 to TRBJ2-3, with D perhaps TRBD2 (6 bases). Germline V lookup: CDR1 SGHAT, CDR2 FQDESV (reference sequence). CDR3 length: 15 amino acids. V gave up 4 bases and J gave up 0 bases, with 11 bases separating them. This CDR3 is CASSSGTGSTDTQYF. The CDR3 DNA follows: TGTGCCAGCAGCTCCGGGACTGGGAGCACAGATACGCAGTATTTT.

The V and J genes are TRBV29-1 and TRBJ2-3; 7 bases are shared with TRBD2. The CDR3 is 12 residues long. Germline lookup yields CDR1 SQVTM and CDR2 ANQGSEA. Trimming removed 8 bases from V and 5 bases from J; junction bases left unmatched: 7. The CDR3 DNA reads as TGCAGCTCTGGGGGGGGTTTAGATACGCAGTATTTT. It encodes CSSGGGLDTQYF.

The gene calls are TRBV3-1 (or the pseudogene TRBV3-2) and TRBJ1-1, with 9 nucleotides matching TRBD1. The CDR3 totals 14 residues. CDR1 is LGHDT, CDR2 YNNKEL, per germline (reference sequence). Trimming at V came to 1 base and at J to 7 bases, leaving 4 bases not matched to a gene. The CDR3 DNA reads as TGTGCCAGCAGCCAAGGGGACAGGGAAAATGAAGCTTTCTTT. Translated, it gives CASSQGDRENEAFF.

The chain joins TRBV28 to TRBJ1-6; 9 nucleotides align to TRBD1. CDR1 and CDR2 (germline): MDHEN, SYDVKM. V lost 5 bases and J lost 17; bases outside the gene matches: 7. The CDR3 is 12 residues long. The CDR3 nucleotides read TGTGCCAGCAGTCCACCGGGACAGGGAATCCACTTT. Residues: CASSPPGQGIHF.

In DNA, the CDR3 is TGCAGCGTTGCGGAGACTAGTCCCGATACGCAGTATTTT. Encoded protein: CSVAETSPDTQYF. V is TRBV29-1 and J is TRBJ2-3, with D perhaps TRBD2 (6 bases). The CDR3 sequence is 13 residues long. With 4 bases removed from V and 6 bases from J, the gap between germline ends came to 14 bases. The V gene's germline CDR1 is SQVTM and CDR2 ANQGSEA.

V gene TRBV19 combines with J gene TRBJ2-6; TRBD2 agrees at 13 bases. V lost 4 bases, J lost 3 bases, and 0 bases stayed unmatched. Looked up from germline, CDR1 is LNHDA and CDR2 is SQIVND (reference sequence). The CDR3 sequence is 16 residues long. CDR3 nucleotide sequence: TGTGCCAGTAGTAGGACTAGCGGGGGTGGGGCCAACGTCCTGACTTTC. It is translated as CASSRTSGGGANVLTF.

The chain links TRBV13 to TRBJ2-7; 11 nucleotides align to TRBD1. Germline lookup yields CDR1 PRHDT and CDR2 FYEKMQ (reference sequence). The CDR3 runs to 15 residues. The J segment lost 5 bases and the V segment lost 8 bases, leaving 11 bases of the junction unmatched. DNA for the CDR3: TGTGCCAGCCGAAACCGGGACAGGGGGATTAACGAGCAGTACTTC. Its protein product is CASRNRDRGINEQYF.

The CDR3 nucleotides are TGTGCCAGCAGCCTGGGGCTTAGCACAGATACGCAGTATTTT. This codes for CASSLGLSTDTQYF. V usage is TRBV5-5 and J usage is TRBJ2-3; tentative D call: TRBD1 (5 bases). The CDR3 contains 14 residues. V dropped 4 bases and J dropped 0 bases, with 9 bases sitting between them. Germline V lookup: CDR1 SGHKS, CDR2 YYEKEE (reference sequence). Complete variable domain (other parts from reference TRBV5-5 and TRBJ2-3): DAGVTQSPTHLIKTRGQQVTLRCSPISGHKSVSWYQQVLGQGPQFIFQYYEKEERGRGNFPDRFSARQFPNYSSELNVNALLLGDSALYLCASSLGLSTDTQYFGPGTRLTVL.

This chain uses TRBV10-2 with TRBJ1-6; the D is unclear. The germline gives CDR1 WSHSY, CDR2 SAAADI. This CDR3 contains 11 residues. V lost 2 bases and J lost 7, with 0 bases in between. CDR3 sequence: CASSENSPLHF. The DNA of the CDR3 is TGCGCCAGCAGTGAGAATTCACCCCTCCACTTT.

The rearrangement uses TRBV7-2 and TRBJ1-3; D unresolved. CDR3 length: 14 amino acids. Trimming stripped 1 base from V and 3 bases from J, with 7 bases between. The germline gives CDR1 SGHTA, CDR2 FQGNSA. The CDR3 DNA follows: TGTGCCAGCAGCTTAGTTGCGGGTGGAAACACCATATATTTT. It codes for CASSLVAGGNTIYF. Drawing the rest from reference TRBV7-2 and TRBJ1-3, the complete variable domain is GAGVSQSPSNKVTEKGKDVELRCDPISGHTALYWYRQSLGQGLEFLIYFQGNSAPDKSGLPSDRFSAERTGGSVSTLTIQRTQQEDSAVYLCASSLVAGGNTIYFGEGSWLTVV.

This clone appeared a single time. The chain is built from TRBV5-1 and TRBJ1-2; possible D gene TRBD1, 6 bases. The CDR3 is made up of 15 amino acids. The germline V and J ends were trimmed by 2 bases and 7 bases, with 18 bases remaining between them. CDR1 and CDR2 (germline): SGHRS, YFSETQ. CDR3 loop: CASSFGQTPASGYTF. CDR3 DNA: TGCGCCAGCAGCTTCGGACAGACCCCTGCGTCTGGCTACACCTTC.